This T cell receptor (beta chain) was found in a study of blood T cell repertoires in COVID-19. Background on the study: COVID-19 samples from acute and convalescent phases originated in the United States, Italy and Spain. The analysed material was cDNA or gDNA that came from T cells, B-cell-depleted T cells, or PBMCs.

V was trimmed by 8 bases and J by 0 bases, leaving 11 bases between them. CDR3 length: 14 residues. Germline V lookup: CDR1 SGHDN, CDR2 FVKESK. As handled by the study authors: Amplifying reference gene primers gave estimates of nucleated cell counts. The method was immunoSEQ multiplex PCR; TCRdb's version includes in-frame clones alone and lacks a portion of them. Clone size and the V and J calls come from that table; the DNA yielded D and trimming. The sample yields 470,000 or so clones, 75% to 90% seen once. Sequenced sample: peripheral blood. This TCR came from a woman aged 25-40 years with acute or convalescent COVID-19. The chain uses TRBV14 and TRBJ1-5; D not resolved. The CDR3 sequence is CASLGLCSNQPQHF. The CDR3 bases are TGTGCCAGCCTAGGTCTGTGTAGCAATCAGCCCCAGCATTTT.